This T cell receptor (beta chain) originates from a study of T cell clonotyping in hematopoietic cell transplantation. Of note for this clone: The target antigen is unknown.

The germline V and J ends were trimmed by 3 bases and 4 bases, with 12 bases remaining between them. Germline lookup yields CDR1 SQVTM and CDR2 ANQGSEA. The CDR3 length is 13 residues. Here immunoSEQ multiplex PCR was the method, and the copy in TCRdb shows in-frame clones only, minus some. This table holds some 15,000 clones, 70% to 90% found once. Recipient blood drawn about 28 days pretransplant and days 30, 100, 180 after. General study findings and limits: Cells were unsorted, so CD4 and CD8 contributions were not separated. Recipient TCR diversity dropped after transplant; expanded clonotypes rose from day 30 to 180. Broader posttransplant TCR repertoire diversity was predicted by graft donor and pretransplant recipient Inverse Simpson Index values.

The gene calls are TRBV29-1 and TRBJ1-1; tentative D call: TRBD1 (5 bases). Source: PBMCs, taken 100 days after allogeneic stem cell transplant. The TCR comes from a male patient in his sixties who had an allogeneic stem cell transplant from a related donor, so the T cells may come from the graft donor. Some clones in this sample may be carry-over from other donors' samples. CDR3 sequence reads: CSVDRQGGTEAFF. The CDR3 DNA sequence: TGCAGCGTTGATAGGCAGGGTGGCACTGAAGCTTTCTTT.